This T cell receptor (beta chain) derives from a study of CD8+CD57+ T cells in acquired aplastic anemia. Background on the study: Sorted CD4+ and CD8+ cells gave an average of 3.2 ug of DNA. Average CD4+ read depth in healthy donors was about 10.8 million reads. Study outcomes and limitations: Patients and controls were not found to differ significantly in CD8+ Simpson's diversity. Sharing between patients and controls was observed for 25 to 30 CD8+ CDR3 sequences.

Genomic DNA was employed as the template in profiling TCR beta VDJ and CDR3. TCRdb re-derived calls from the reads in MiXCR, one entry per CDR3 protein. The sample lists hundreds of thousands of distinct CDR3 sequences; around 72% were seen once. Only one count was recorded for this clonotype. Antigen specificity is unknown. Since no conserved phenylalanine or tryptophan closes the CDR3, a read error is the likely cause. The limits of the CDR3 on the DNA are not certain, so only TCRdb's listed CDR3 is given. Germline V lookup: CDR1 LNHDA, CDR2 SQIVND (reference sequence). The CDR3 numbers 15 amino acids, ends counted.

The receptor's source is a human donor in good health, serving as a control. Sequenced sample: sorted CD4+, CD8+, or CD8+CD57+ T cells (not recorded which) from PBMCs. V is TRBV19 and J is TRBJ2-5; TRBD1, the table's D call, lacks a check against the DNA. This chain's CDR3 is CASSPDRALYYGYTV.